A single sample is the source of the 32 T cell receptor beta chains below, sequenced in a study of blood T cells in healthy people across ages. Sample-barcoded 5' priming and a J-beta primer mix drove a second PCR of roughly 6 to 12 cycles. TCRdb analysed the 5' RACE reads with MiXCR anew, one entry per CDR3 protein. The data contain about 830,000 distinct CDR3 sequences, around 62% of them singletons. The sequenced sample consisted of blood. Receptors were obtained from a man aged 25 to 45 in good health.

The chain recombines TRBV28 with TRBJ2-7; TRBD1 aligns across 7 bases. V was pared by 6 bases and J by 6 bases, with 5 bases of the junction left unmatched. Germline V gives CDR1 MDHEN, CDR2 SYDVKM. The CDR3 is 12 amino acids. This chain's CDR3 is CASRNTGAEQYF. CDR3 nucleotide sequence: TGTGCCAGCAGGAATACAGGGGCCGAGCAGTACTTC.

This chain joins TRBV5-1 and TRBJ2-3; weak D call: TRBD1 (5 bases). This CDR3 has 14 amino acids. Between the trimmed V and J ends, which lost 0 bases and 4 bases, there was a span of 9 bases. Germline CDR1 reads SGHRS; CDR2 reads YFSETQ. The CDR3 nucleotides are TGCGCCAGCAGCTTGGCCAGGGTGGCAGATACGCAGTATTTT. The encoded protein is CASSLARVADTQYF.

V and J are TRBV6-5 and TRBJ2-3; TRBD2 might be the D (6 bases). Trimming shortened V by 0 bases and J by 3 bases, and 19 bases separated the two germline ends. The length of the CDR3 is 18 residues. The V gene's germline CDR1 is MNHEY and CDR2 SVGAGI. The CDR3 here is CASSYSSGSRGPTDTQYF. The CDR3 DNA follows: TGTGCCAGCAGTTACTCGTCCGGGAGTCGGGGTCCGACAGATACGCAGTATTTT.

V gene TRBV10-3 combines with J gene TRBJ2-1; D perhaps matches TRBD2 (7 bases). This CDR3 contains 14 residues. The germline gives CDR1 ENHRY, CDR2 SYGVKD. Trimming took 9 bases from V and 5 from J, leaving 17 bases between them. The CDR3 DNA is TGTGCCATGGGTCGGAGGGGGGGAAACAATGAGCAGTTCTTC. The encoded protein is CAMGRRGGNNEQFF.

The J gene is TRBJ2-4, the V gene TRBV12-3 or TRBV12-4; 8 bases line up with TRBD2. V was pared by 6 bases and J by 1 base, with 5 bases of the junction left unmatched. CDR3 length: 15 residues. The CDR3: CASSFREGAKNIQYF. CDR3 sequence (DNA): TGTGCCAGCAGCTTTCGGGAGGGGGCCAAAAACATTCAGTACTTC.

The V and J genes are TRBV12-3 or TRBV12-4 and TRBJ2-3; no reliable D call. There are 16 residues in the CDR3. V was pared by 5 bases and J by 1 base, with 16 bases between. CDR3 residues: CASSRRPSPGTDTQYF. The CDR3 DNA sequence: TGTGCCAGCAGTCGAAGACCCAGCCCCGGCACAGATACGCAGTATTTT.

In its sample, this clonotype was seen a few times. The genes are TRBV3-1 and TRBJ2-1; 7 positions match TRBD2. The CDR3 consists of 15 residues. The J segment lost 8 bases and the V segment lost 5 bases, leaving 12 bases of the junction unmatched. CDR1 is LGHDT and CDR2 is YNNKEL in the germline V gene (reference sequence). CDR3 loop: CASSSVAGRGYEQFF. The CDR3, as DNA: TGTGCCAGCAGCTCGGTGGCGGGGAGGGGCTATGAGCAGTTCTTC.

This sequence joins TRBV4-3 and TRBJ2-1, with D possibly matching TRBD2 (5 bases). Germline V lookup: CDR1 LGHNA, CDR2 YSLEER. The CDR3 extends over 12 amino acids. The V end was cut by 1 base, the J end by 10 bases, with 8 bases between. The CDR3 DNA reads as TGCGCCAGCAGCCAAGCGGGGAGAGAGCAGTTCTTC. Amino acid sequence: CASSQAGREQFF.

The chain carries TRBV18 and TRBJ2-5; no reliable D call. The J call could be wrong; TRBJ2-1 is a better fit for the DNA end. CDR3 length: 11 residues. The V gene's germline CDR1 is KGHSH and CDR2 LQKENI. CDR3 in amino acids: CASSNQETQFF. CDR3 bases: TGTGCCAGCTCCAATCAAGAGACCCAGTTCTTC.

The chain uses TRBV29-1 and TRBJ1-2, with D possibly TRBD1 on 5 matching bases. The CDR3 totals 11 residues. V was shortened by 5 bases and J by 4 bases, with 8 bases between the two germline ends. Germline CDR1 is SQVTM and CDR2 is ANQGSEA. The CDR3: CSVQGAYGYTF. CDR3 coding DNA: TGCAGCGTTCAGGGTGCCTATGGCTACACCTTC. The entire variable domain, with the rest obtained from reference TRBV29-1 and TRBJ1-2, is as follows: SAVISQKPSRDICQRGTSLTIQCQVDSQVTMMFWYRQQPGQSLTLIATANQGSEATYESGFVIDKFPISRPNLTFSTLTVSNMSPEDSSIYLCSVQGAYGYTFGSGTRLTVV.

As for this clonotype: This may be a read error, as it is one base from a much larger clone. The rearrangement links TRBV28 to TRBJ2-5, with D unclear. The J call may be faulty, since TRBJ2-7 better matches the DNA end. The CDR3 loop spans 14 amino acids. Germline assignment: CDR1 MDHEN and CDR2 SYDVKM. CDR3 nucleotides: TGTGCCGGCAGCCCTTCAATCCCCCCCTACGAGCAGTACTTC. Translated: CAGSPSIPPYEQYF.

This clonotype was seen only a few times. This chain connects TRBV3-1 to TRBJ1-2, with 7 bases lining up with TRBD1. The germline V gene has CDR1 LGHDT and CDR2 YNNKEL (reference sequence). J lost 1 base, V lost 4 bases, and 3 bases had no gene match. This CDR3 has 14 amino acids. CDR3 region: CASSRSGGNYGYTF. The CDR3 nucleotides read TGTGCCAGCAGCCGCTCAGGGGGTAACTATGGCTACACCTTC.

The chain has TRBV7-9 and TRBJ2-1, with TRBD2 matching over 8 bases. The CDR3 is 19 amino acids. In germline, CDR1 is SEHNR, CDR2 FQNEAQ (reference sequence). V dropped 3 bases and J dropped 4; count of bases not matched to a gene: 17. The DNA of the CDR3 is TGTGCCAGCAGCTTCCGCAGCGGACAACGGGGGGGCAGTTACAATGAGCAGTTCTTC. Protein sequence: CASSFRSGQRGGSYNEQFF.

The V and J genes are TRBV4-3 and TRBJ2-1; no firm D call. The CDR3 has 15 amino acids. Germline CDR1 and CDR2: LGHNA and YSLEER. V lost 0 bases to trimming and J lost 9 bases, with 15 bases between them. CDR3 in DNA: TGCGCCAGCAGCCAAGATCTCGGCCAGGCAGTTGAGCAGTTCTTC. This codes for CASSQDLGQAVEQFF.

The chain combines TRBV25-1 with TRBJ1-1; D gene uncertain. Germline V gives CDR1 MGHDK, CDR2 SYGVNS. The germline V and J ends were trimmed by 4 bases and 6 bases, with 12 bases remaining between them. The CDR3 runs to 13 residues. The DNA for the CDR3 is TGTGCCAGCAGTGTCACGGATGGGGCTGAAGCTTTCTTT. Its protein is CASSVTDGAEAFF.

Only a few counts were recorded for this clonotype. V is TRBV7-2 and J is TRBJ2-2; D perhaps matches TRBD1 (5 bases). This CDR3 spans 14 amino acids. Germline V gene data show CDR1 as SGHTA and CDR2 as FQGNSA. V was trimmed by 0 bases and J by 6 bases, leaving 8 bases between them. This CDR3 reads CASSLAGQAGELFF. The CDR3 DNA sequence: TGTGCCAGCAGCTTAGCAGGACAAGCCGGGGAGCTGTTTTTT.

The chain is built from TRBV4-2 and TRBJ2-1, with 12 bases aligning to TRBD2. Trimming removed 4 bases from V and 8 bases from J; junction bases left unmatched: 9. This CDR3 has 16 residues. Germline CDR1 LGHNA, CDR2 YNFKEQ. CDR3 sequence: CASSPKTSGGSYEQFF. Written as DNA, the CDR3 is TGTGCCAGCAGCCCTAAAACTAGCGGGGGGTCGTATGAGCAGTTCTTC.

This rearrangement joins TRBV6-5 to TRBJ1-5; the match to TRBD1 covers 8 bases. The CDR3 is 13 residues long. V lost 5 bases to trimming and J lost 6 bases; unmatched junction nucleotides: 3. Germline V gene data show CDR1 as MNHEY and CDR2 as SVGAGI. The CDR3 sequence: CASSDRGFQPQHF. The CDR3 coding sequence is TGTGCCAGCAGTGACAGGGGTTTTCAGCCCCAGCATTTT.

This chain joins TRBV4-3 and TRBJ1-1; D might be TRBD1 (5 bases). The CDR3 spans 15 residues. Germline V gene sequence: CDR1 LGHNA, CDR2 YSLEER. Trimming pared 1 base from V and 7 bases from J, leaving 16 bases between. The CDR3 loop reads CASSQVGALESEAFF. In DNA, the CDR3 is TGCGCCAGCAGCCAAGTAGGGGCCTTGGAGAGTGAAGCTTTCTTT.

J is TRBJ2-7 and V is TRBV19; 8 bases agree with TRBD1. This CDR3 region has 15 residues. V shed 4 bases, J shed 3 bases, and the junction held 8 bases outside the gene matches. Germline V gene data show CDR1 as LNHDA and CDR2 as SQIVND (reference sequence). The CDR3 DNA is TGTGCCAGTAGTACCTCCGGGACAGGACTCTACGAGCAGTACTTC. Translation gives CASSTSGTGLYEQYF.

A few counts support this clonotype. The chain links TRBV20-1 to TRBJ2-3; TRBD2 is a possible D gene (6 bases). The length of the CDR3 is 15 residues. Between the trimmed V and J ends, which lost 5 bases and 10 bases, there was a span of 25 bases. Germline values: CDR1 DFQATT, CDR2 SNEGSKA (reference sequence). The CDR3 DNA reads as TGCAGTGCTTCAACCCGGGACTCCGTCTTTAGGGCGCAGTATTTT. This encodes CSASTRDSVFRAQYF.

The chain recombines TRBV6-2 or TRBV6-3 with TRBJ2-3, with no clear D. V shed 5 bases and J shed 2 bases, with 14 bases lying between them. CDR1 and CDR2 (germline): MNHEY, SVGEGT. The CDR3 is 15 amino acids. The CDR3 coding sequence is TGTGCCAGCAGTACCGGGTCCGTCTACACAGATACGCAGTATTTT. Translated: CASSTGSVYTDTQYF.

This clonotype was detected a few times. The V call is TRBV18, the J call TRBJ2-6; D possibly uses TRBD1 or TRBD2 (6 bases each). The CDR3 has 16 amino acids. Germline V gene data show CDR1 as KGHSH and CDR2 as LQKENI. Trimming stripped 2 bases from V and 3 bases from J, with 11 bases between. CDR3 in DNA: TGTGCCAGCTCACCAACGGGGGCTAGTGGGGCCAACGTCCTGACTTTC. Its translation: CASSPTGASGANVLTF.

The chain recombines TRBV18 with TRBJ2-1; 13 nucleotides match TRBD2. CDR1 is KGHSH, CDR2 LQKENI, per germline. This CDR3 spans 14 amino acids. After removal of 6 bases from V and 8 bases from J, the junction contained 4 bases not matched to a gene. The CDR3 here is CASSGTSGVDEQFF. The CDR3 DNA sequence: TGTGCCAGCTCTGGGACTAGCGGGGTCGATGAGCAGTTCTTC.

The gene calls are TRBV7-9 and TRBJ2-5; D is possibly TRBD1 (5 bases). Deletions cut 1 base from V and 1 base from J, with 13 bases between. The CDR3 runs to 16 residues. CDR1 is SEHNR and CDR2 is FQNEAQ in the germline V gene (reference sequence). The CDR3 region has the DNA TGTGCCAGCAGCTTAGGCTATGGGGCACTCCAAGAGACCCAGTACTTC. As protein: CASSLGYGALQETQYF.

DNA for the CDR3: TGTGCCAGCAGAGGAGGCATTAGGAATGAGCAGTACTTC. It translates to CASRGGIRNEQYF. The J gene is TRBJ2-7, the V gene TRBV6-2 or TRBV6-3, with a possible D match to TRBD2 (5 bases). The CDR3 spans 13 residues. V was pared by 6 bases and J by 7 bases, with 16 bases between. Germline CDR1 is MNHEY and CDR2 is SVGEGT.

DNA for the CDR3: TGTGCCAGCAGTTTAATCTCTCAACAGGGGGTGAGCACAGATACGCAGTATTTT. As protein: CASSLISQQGVSTDTQYF. The chain employs TRBV12-3 or TRBV12-4 and TRBJ2-3; 8 bases are shared with TRBD1. The trim removed 2 bases at V and 0 bases at J, leaving 10 bases unmatched. The CDR3 contains 18 residues.

The genes are TRBV20-1 and TRBJ2-1; 9 positions match TRBD2. The CDR3 covers 14 residues. CDR1 and CDR2 from the germline V gene are DFQATT and SNEGSKA (reference sequence). The J segment lost 6 bases and the V segment lost 6 bases, leaving 9 bases of the junction unmatched. The CDR3 region has the DNA TGCAGTGCAACTCGGACTAGCGTGGGCAATGAGCAGTTCTTC. Its protein is CSATRTSVGNEQFF.

This clonotype is a singleton in its sample. The genes are TRBV7-9 and TRBJ1-1, with D possibly being TRBD1 (6 bases). Trimming cost V 5 bases and J 4 bases, with 14 bases left between them. From germline, CDR1 is SEHNR and CDR2 FQNEAQ (reference sequence). The CDR3 extends over 14 amino acids. The CDR3 protein is CASSGPGVGTEAFF. The CDR3 region has the DNA TGTGCCAGCAGCGGGCCAGGGGTTGGCACTGAAGCTTTCTTT.

This clonotype was counted a single time. The V gene is TRBV13, the J gene TRBJ2-4; a possible D gene is TRBD2 (6 bases). The J call is in doubt because the DNA end fits TRBJ2-7 better. The CDR3 has 15 amino acids. Germline V gene sequence: CDR1 PRHDT, CDR2 FYEKMQ (reference sequence). The CDR3 protein is CASSRTGPRGNEQYF. The CDR3, as DNA: TGTGCCAGCTCCCGTACCGGGCCCCGGGGGAACGAGCAGTACTTC.

V and J are TRBV7-2 and TRBJ2-1; 16 nucleotides line up with TRBD2. Germline V gene sequence: CDR1 SGHTA, CDR2 FQGNSA. Unmatched junction bases numbered 7, after V lost 4 bases and J lost 1 base. The CDR3 extends over 19 amino acids. The CDR3 protein is CASSSPGLAGGRSYNEQFF. CDR3 coding DNA: TGTGCCAGCAGCTCTCCGGGACTAGCGGGGGGGCGGTCCTACAATGAGCAGTTCTTC. Combining the CDR3 with reference TRBV7-2 and TRBJ2-1 gives the whole variable domain GAGVSQSPSNKVTEKGKDVELRCDPISGHTALYWYRQSLGQGLEFLIYFQGNSAPDKSGLPSDRFSAERTGGSVSTLTIQRTQQEDSAVYLCASSSPGLAGGRSYNEQFFGPGTRLTVL.

This clonotype was detected only once. The chain has TRBV19 and TRBJ2-5; no clear D gene. The J call could be wrong; TRBJ2-1 is a better fit for the DNA end. The CDR3 totals 14 residues. Germline CDR1 reads LNHDA; CDR2 reads SQIVND (reference sequence). CDR3 DNA sequence: TGTGCCAGTAGTATAGTAGCACACCAAGAGACCCAGTTCTTC. This encodes CASSIVAHQETQFF.